This record concerns one T cell receptor beta chain sequence. Its antigen remains unknown. Germline assignment: CDR1 SGHRS and CDR2 YFSETQ. With 3 bases removed from V and 1 base from J, the gap between germline ends came to 19 bases. CDR3 length: 17 residues. The data are from a study of a mutant IDH1 vaccine in newly diagnosed glioma. Time point meaning: week 5, during vaccination. Topical imiquimod accompanied each vaccine dose, which consisted of 300 ug of mutant IDH1 20-mer peptide. Assay: immunoSEQ multiplex PCR; the TCRdb copy retains only in-frame clones and omits some. The data contain 30,000 to 40,000 clones, around 83% of them singletons.

The clonotype originates from a man between 25 and 39 years old with glioma. The material was PBMCs, obtained from a glioma patient whose treatment included an IDH1 peptide vaccine. The chain has TRBV5-1 and TRBJ1-1; no clear D. The DNA for the CDR3 is TGCGCCAGCAGCTCTCTATTTCAATCAGGCCCGAACACTGAAGCTTTCTTT. This translates into CASSSLFQSGPNTEAFF.